Listed below are T cell receptor beta chains from one sample, sequenced in a study of blood T cell repertoires in COVID-19. Some clones are missing from TCRdb's copy, which holds only in-frame ones; the method was immunoSEQ multiplex PCR. The sample holds about 130,000 clones, about 86% seen once. Specimen: peripheral blood. The source is a woman between 50 and 59 years old with acute or convalescent COVID-19. Both conserved end residues are part of each CDR3. A D gene is named only where the DNA matches it firmly. Clone size appears in some rows only: once, few, many, or a class for an expanded clone.

D: NA
size: NA
J: TRBJ1-2
V: TRBV6-5
DNA: TGTGCCAGCAGTATGAGTCACTATGGCTACACCTTC
CDR3: CASSMSHYGYTF

D: NA
size: NA
J: TRBJ1-1
V: TRBV19
DNA: TGTGCCAGTAGTATTTCAGTCCGGAACACTGAAGCTTTCTTT
CDR3: CASSISVRNTEAFF

D: TRBD1
size: NA
J: TRBJ1-1
V: TRBV9
DNA: TGTGCCAGCAGCGTCACAGGGGTAGAAGCTTTCTTT
CDR3: CASSVTGVEAFF

D: TRBD1
size: NA
J: TRBJ2-2
V: TRBV5-5
DNA: TGTGCCAGCAGCTGGCGACAGGGGAACACCGGGGAGCTGTTTTTT
CDR3: CASSWRQGNTGELFF

D: NA
size: NA
J: TRBJ2-1
V: TRBV6-5
DNA: TGTGCCAGCAGTTCCGGGACTGGCTTCTCCTACAATGAGCAGTTCTTC
CDR3: CASSSGTGFSYNEQFF

D: TRBD2
size: NA
J: TRBJ2-2
V: TRBV2
DNA: TGTGCCAGCAGTGAACAAAACGGGGGGGCGCGTACCGGGGAGCTGTTTTTT
CDR3: CASSEQNGGARTGELFF

D: NA
size: few
J: TRBJ1-3
V: TRBV9
DNA: TGTGCCAGCAGCGTAGAAGGGGTTACTGGAAACACCATATATTTT
CDR3: CASSVEGVTGNTIYF

D: NA
size: NA
J: TRBJ2-2
V: TRBV19
DNA: TGTGCCAGTAGTATAGGAGGAGGCACCGGGGAGCTGTTTTTT
CDR3: CASSIGGGTGELFF

D: NA
size: NA
J: TRBJ2-2
V: TRBV19
DNA: TGTGCCAGTAGGGGTTGGGGGCGCGGCGGGGAGCTGTTTTTT
CDR3: CASRGWGRGGELFF

D: TRBD1
size: NA
J: TRBJ1-3
V: TRBV4-1
DNA: TGCGCCAGCAGCCAAGTGAGGACAGGACTCATCTCTGGAAACACCATATATTTT
CDR3: CASSQVRTGLISGNTIYF

D: NA
size: few
J: TRBJ1-2
V: TRBV29-1
DNA: TGCAGCGTGAAACCCCAACAGGGATTGGTAGGCTACACCTTC
CDR3: CSVKPQQGLVGYTF

D: NA
size: once
J: TRBJ2-2
V: TRBV19
DNA: TGTGCCAGTAGTATAGAACTTACAGGGACGAACACCGGGGAGCTGTTTTTT
CDR3: CASSIELTGTNTGELFF

D: NA
size: NA
J: TRBJ2-2
V: TRBV7-9
DNA: TGTGCCAGCAGCTGGGGAACGGGACACTCGAACACCGGGGAGCTGTTTTTT
CDR3: CASSWGTGHSNTGELFF

D: TRBD2
size: NA
J: TRBJ2-7
V: TRBV3-1/TRBV3-2
DNA: TGTGCCAGCAGCCAAGATTTGACTAGCGGTGCCTACGAGCAGTACTTC
CDR3: CASSQDLTSGAYEQYF

D: NA
size: once
J: TRBJ2-2
V: TRBV24-1
DNA: TGTGCCACCAGTGATCCCCAGGCCGCGAACACCGGGGAGCTGTTTTTT
CDR3: CATSDPQAANTGELFF

D: NA
size: NA
J: TRBJ1-2
V: TRBV14
DNA: TGTGCCAGCAGCCGGGAGAGAGGGAGCTATGGCTACACCTTC
CDR3: CASSRERGSYGYTF

D: NA
size: NA
J: TRBJ2-7
V: TRBV6-1
DNA: TGTGCCAGCAGTGATCCCGGGACACCCCTCTACGAGCAGTACTTC
CDR3: CASSDPGTPLYEQYF

D: NA
size: few
J: TRBJ1-2
V: TRBV19
DNA: TGTGCCAGTAGTGTCGACGGGATCTATGGCTACACCTTC
CDR3: CASSVDGIYGYTF

D: TRBD1
size: NA
J: TRBJ1-2
V: TRBV2
DNA: TGTGCCAGCAGAAGAACAGGGGCGGATGGCTATGGCTACACCTTC
CDR3: CASRRTGADGYGYTF

D: NA
size: NA
J: TRBJ1-2
V: TRBV19
DNA: TGTGCCAGTAGTCTCGGACAAAGTGTCTATGGCTACACCTTC
CDR3: CASSLGQSVYGYTF

D: NA
size: NA
J: TRBJ1-5
V: TRBV6-5
DNA: TGTGCCAGCAGTATGAAGGGGGATCAGCCCCAGCATTTT
CDR3: CASSMKGDQPQHF

D: NA
size: NA
J: TRBJ1-2
V: TRBV9
DNA: TGTGCCAGCAGCGGCCGGGGGGCGGACGTCTATGGCTACACCTTC
CDR3: CASSGRGADVYGYTF

D: TRBD1
size: NA
J: TRBJ1-1
V: TRBV6-6
DNA: TGTGCCAGCAGTCAACGACAGGGATATACATTAGCTGAAGCTTTCTTT
CDR3: CASSQRQGYTLAEAFF

D: NA
size: NA
J: TRBJ1-2
V: TRBV10-1
DNA: TGCGCCAGCAGTGATAACAGGGCGGATGGCTACACCTTC
CDR3: CASSDNRADGYTF

D: TRBD1
size: NA
J: TRBJ1-6
V: TRBV7-9
DNA: TGTGCCAGCAGCTTAGGGGGCCTTGACAGGGGCCGTTCACCCCTCCACTTT
CDR3: CASSLGGLDRGRSPLHF

D: NA
size: NA
J: TRBJ2-7
V: TRBV5-8
DNA: TGTGCCAGCATCAGGCCCCTCGGGAGTCAGGAGGCCGAGCAGTACTTC
CDR3: CASIRPLGSQEAEQYF

D: NA
size: NA
J: TRBJ1-1
V: TRBV5-5
DNA: TGTGCCAGCAGCTTGCACTGGAACACTGAAGCTTTCTTT
CDR3: CASSLHWNTEAFF

D: NA
size: NA
J: TRBJ2-1
V: TRBV14
DNA: TGTGCCAGCAGCCCACAGGGTCGCTCCTACAATGAGCAGTTCTTC
CDR3: CASSPQGRSYNEQFF

D: TRBD2
size: NA
J: TRBJ2-1
V: TRBV4-2
DNA: TGTGCCAGCAGGGGGACTAGCGGCCTATACAATGAGCAGTTCTTC
CDR3: CASRGTSGLYNEQFF

D: NA
size: NA
J: TRBJ1-6
V: TRBV11-2
DNA: TGTGCCAGCTCCCGTCGCCAGGGAAAGAATTCACCCCTCCACTTT
CDR3: CASSRRQGKNSPLHF

D: NA
size: NA
J: TRBJ1-2
V: TRBV2
DNA: TGTGCCAGCCAGCAGACATATGGCTACACCTTC
CDR3: CASQQTYGYTF

D: NA
size: few
J: TRBJ2-1
V: TRBV6-5
DNA: TGTGCCAGCAGCAAATGGACCGAGGGTGAGCAGTTCTTC
CDR3: CASSKWTEGEQFF

D: NA
size: NA
J: TRBJ1-2
V: TRBV2
DNA: TGTGCCAGCAGGGCAGTCAACTATGGCTACACCTTC
CDR3: CASRAVNYGYTF

D: TRBD1
size: NA
J: TRBJ2-7
V: TRBV5-1
DNA: TGCGCCAGCAGCTCACTCGCGGGACAGGGCTCGGGGGAGCAGTACTTC
CDR3: CASSSLAGQGSGEQYF

D: NA
size: NA
J: TRBJ2-7
V: TRBV24-1
DNA: TGTGCCACCAGTGATTTTCAAGAGGGCGGGTACGAGCAGTACTTC
CDR3: CATSDFQEGGYEQYF

D: TRBD1
size: NA
J: TRBJ1-3
V: TRBV6-5
DNA: TGTGCCAGCAGTTCAGGGGGTGGTCGGGGAAACACCATATATTTT
CDR3: CASSSGGGRGNTIYF

D: TRBD1
size: NA
J: TRBJ1-2
V: TRBV27
DNA: TGTGCCAGCAGCTATACGGACAGGGGAGATGGCTACACCTTC
CDR3: CASSYTDRGDGYTF

D: TRBD1
size: NA
J: TRBJ1-2
V: TRBV19
DNA: TGTGCCAGTAGTGCCGACGGGACAGGGATTCGTGGCTACACCTTC
CDR3: CASSADGTGIRGYTF